This is a list of T cell receptor beta chains from one sample in a study of beta chain features in type 1 diabetes. Using immunoSEQ multiplex PCR, the repertoire was profiled, and TCRdb retains in-frame clones only, with some absent. The repertoire includes 28,000 or so clones, around 60% of them detected once, and around 2.5% sits in the top ten. Sample: Tregs from blood. The receptor set was obtained from a woman younger than 45 with type 1 diabetes. Both conserved end residues are part of each CDR3. D genes are given only for firm matches. Size values are once, few and many counts, or a class for expanded clones, and some rows have none.

v_gene,d_gene,abundance,j_gene,CDR3aa,CDR3nt
TRBV10-3,-,few,TRBJ2-7,CAISESRGYEQYF,TGTGCCATCAGTGAGTCGCGGGGATACGAGCAGTACTTC
TRBV5-1,-,-,TRBJ1-2,CASSLDEGSGYTF,TGCGCCAGCAGCTTAGATGAGGGTAGCGGCTACACCTTC
TRBV6-5,-,-,TRBJ1-4,CASSYSGIRSEKLFF,TGTGCCAGCAGTTACTCCGGCATCCGGAGCGAAAAACTGTTTTTT
TRBV6-1,TRBD2,few,TRBJ2-1,CASRMGMSGDNEQFF,TGTGCCAGCAGAATGGGGATGAGCGGGGACAATGAGCAGTTCTTC
TRBV28,TRBD2,-,TRBJ2-1,CASSLSPPAGLYNEQFF,TGTGCCAGCAGTTTATCCCCCCCAGCGGGGCTCTACAATGAGCAGTTCTTC
TRBV5-1,TRBD1,-,TRBJ1-1,CASSLTTGESTEAFF,TGCGCCAGCAGCTTAACTACAGGGGAGAGCACTGAAGCTTTCTTT
TRBV29-1,TRBD2,-,TRBJ2-1,CSVELAGGYNEQFF,TGCAGCGTTGAACTAGCGGGGGGGTACAATGAGCAGTTCTTC
TRBV12-1,-,-,TRBJ2-6,CASSVLTVRTKSGQRPDF,TGTGCCAGCAGCGTCCTGACTGTTAGGACAAAGTCGGGCCAACGTCCTGACTTC
TRBV7-3,-,-,TRBJ2-7,CASSLTGSSYEQYF,TGTGCCAGCAGCTTAACGGGGAGCTCCTACGAGCAGTACTTC
TRBV18,TRBD1,-,TRBJ2-7,CASSPAGTGLKEQYF,TGTGCCAGCTCACCTGCCGGGACAGGGCTCAAAGAGCAGTACTTC
TRBV5-1,TRBD1,once,TRBJ2-6,CASSGTGDSSSGANVLTF,TGCGCCAGCAGCGGTACAGGGGATAGCTCCTCTGGGGCCAACGTCCTGACTTTC
TRBV29-1,-,few,TRBJ1-2,CSAPMGSTNYGYTF,TGCAGCGCCCCAATGGGCAGTACTAACTATGGCTACACCTTC
TRBV6-6,TRBD1,-,TRBJ2-7,CASLPRGQGYEQYF,TGTGCCAGCCTACCCAGGGGACAGGGCTACGAGCAGTACTTC
TRBV13,TRBD2,-,TRBJ2-1,CASSFLGTSRLNEQFF,TGTGCCAGCAGTTTTTTAGGGACTAGCAGATTAAATGAGCAGTTCTTC
TRBV7-9,TRBD2,-,TRBJ2-1,CASSLGLAGRGKQFF,TGTGCCAGCAGCTTAGGGCTAGCGGGCAGGGGTAAGCAGTTCTTC
TRBV7-2,TRBD1,few,TRBJ1-2,CASSLMEGTGVYTF,TGTGCCAGCAGCTTAATGGAGGGGACAGGAGTATACACCTTC
TRBV5-1,-,-,TRBJ2-3,CASSTVIIPSGTDTQYF,TGCGCCAGCAGCACCGTCATTATCCCGAGCGGCACAGATACGCAGTATTTT
TRBV5-1,-,-,TRBJ2-7,CASSLTLTTQNEQYF,TGCGCCAGCAGCTTAACGTTAACTACCCAGAACGAGCAGTACTTC
TRBV29-1,-,-,TRBJ1-1,CSVVVLGTEAFF,TGCAGCGTTGTGGTTCTCGGCACTGAAGCTTTCTTT
TRBV6-6,TRBD2,-,TRBJ2-7,CASRSSGRATEQYF,TGTGCCAGCAGATCTAGCGGGAGGGCCACCGAGCAGTACTTC
TRBV5-1,-,-,TRBJ2-7,CASSWGQINSEQYF,TGCGCCAGCAGCTGGGGGCAGATAAACTCCGAGCAGTACTTC
TRBV5-1,-,medium-sized,TRBJ2-1,CASSFPGSYNEQFF,TGCGCCAGCAGCTTCCCAGGTTCCTACAATGAGCAGTTCTTC
TRBV18,-,-,TRBJ2-7,CASSAANIAYEQYF,TGTGCCAGCTCAGCAGCCAATATAGCCTACGAGCAGTACTTC
TRBV28,TRBD2,-,TRBJ2-1,CASNLAGAVGSYNEQFF,TGTGCCAGCAATTTAGCGGGTGCGGTGGGCTCCTACAATGAGCAGTTCTTC
TRBV11-2,TRBD2,few,TRBJ2-1,CASSLISSSGLDEQFF,TGTGCCAGCAGCTTAATCTCTTCTAGCGGGTTAGATGAGCAGTTCTTC
TRBV5-1,TRBD2,-,TRBJ2-2,CASSFSAGGPAGELFF,TGCGCCAGCAGCTTTTCAGCGGGAGGGCCGGCCGGGGAGCTGTTTTTT
TRBV23-1,-,few,TRBJ2-7,CASSPRGGDEQYF,TGCGCCAGCAGTCCGAGAGGAGGCGACGAGCAGTACTTC
TRBV4-2,-,few,TRBJ2-1,CASSQDPARTDNEQFF,TGTGCCAGCAGCCAAGATCCCGCCAGGACAGACAATGAGCAGTTCTTC
TRBV7-9,TRBD2,few,TRBJ2-1,CASSFSGTSYDEQFF,TGTGCCAGCAGCTTCTCCGGGACTAGCTACGATGAGCAGTTCTTC
TRBV6-1,-,-,TRBJ2-6,CASSNSGANVLTF,TGTGCCAGCAGCAACTCTGGGGCCAACGTCCTGACTTTC
TRBV10-2,-,-,TRBJ1-1,CASSENEAGSHHEAFF,TGCGCCAGCAGTGAGAACGAGGCCGGTAGCCACCATGAAGCTTTCTTT
TRBV15,-,-,TRBJ1-2,CATSRDISGYTF,TGTGCCACCAGCAGAGATATATCTGGCTACACCTTC
TRBV19,-,few,TRBJ1-2,CASSMRNYGYTF,TGTGCCAGTAGTATGAGGAACTATGGCTACACCTTC
TRBV10-3,-,-,TRBJ2-3,CAHGTGETDTQYF,TGTGCCCACGGGACGGGAGAGACAGATACGCAGTATTTT
TRBV7-8,TRBD1,-,TRBJ2-7,CASSQGGRTYEQYF,TGTGCCAGCAGCCAAGGGGGCCGAACCTACGAGCAGTACTTC
TRBV5-1,-,-,TRBJ2-2,CASSLGSTQTGELFF,TGCGCCAGCAGCTTGGGATCAACACAAACCGGGGAGCTGTTTTTT
TRBV6-6,TRBD2,-,TRBJ2-5,CASSYGGGWGGEQYF,TGTGCCAGCAGTTACGGGGGAGGATGGGGGGGGGAGCAGTACTTC
TRBV5-1,-,-,TRBJ2-3,CASSKTLATDTQYF,TGCGCCAGCAGCAAGACTCTCGCCACAGATACGCAGTATTTT
TRBV18,-,-,TRBJ1-1,CASSPTMNTEAFF,TGTGCCAGCTCACCAACAATGAACACTGAAGCTTTCTTT
TRBV29-1,-,-,TRBJ2-1,CSVEAIDGGSYNEQFF,TGCAGCGTTGAGGCTATCGACGGGGGCTCCTACAATGAGCAGTTCTTC
TRBV9,TRBD2,-,TRBJ2-7,CASSVAGGTTYEQYF,TGTGCCAGCAGCGTAGCGGGGGGTACCACCTACGAGCAGTACTTC
TRBV18,-,-,TRBJ2-7,CASSPQYREEQYF,TGTGCCAGCTCACCCCAATACAGGGAAGAGCAGTACTTC
TRBV29-1,TRBD1,-,TRBJ1-2,CSVEDRTGRYGYTF,TGCAGCGTTGAAGATCGGACAGGGCGCTATGGCTACACCTTC